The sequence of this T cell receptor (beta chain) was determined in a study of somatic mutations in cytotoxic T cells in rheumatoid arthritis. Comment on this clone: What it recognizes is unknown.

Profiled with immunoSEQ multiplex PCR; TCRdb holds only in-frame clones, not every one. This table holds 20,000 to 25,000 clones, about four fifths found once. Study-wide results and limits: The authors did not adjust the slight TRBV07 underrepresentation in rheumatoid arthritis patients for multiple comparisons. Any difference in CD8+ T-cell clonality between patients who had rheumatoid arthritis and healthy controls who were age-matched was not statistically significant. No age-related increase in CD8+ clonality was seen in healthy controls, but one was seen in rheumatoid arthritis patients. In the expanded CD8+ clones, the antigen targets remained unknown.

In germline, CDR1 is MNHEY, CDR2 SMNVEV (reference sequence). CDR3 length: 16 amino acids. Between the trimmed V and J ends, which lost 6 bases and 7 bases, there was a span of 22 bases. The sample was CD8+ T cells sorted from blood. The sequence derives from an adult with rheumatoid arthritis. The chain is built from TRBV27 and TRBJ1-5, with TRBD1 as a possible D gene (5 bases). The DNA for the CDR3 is TGTGCCAGCAGCCTTACCCCCGGGACGGTCGGGCAGCCCCAGCATTTT. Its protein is CASSLTPGTVGQPQHF.